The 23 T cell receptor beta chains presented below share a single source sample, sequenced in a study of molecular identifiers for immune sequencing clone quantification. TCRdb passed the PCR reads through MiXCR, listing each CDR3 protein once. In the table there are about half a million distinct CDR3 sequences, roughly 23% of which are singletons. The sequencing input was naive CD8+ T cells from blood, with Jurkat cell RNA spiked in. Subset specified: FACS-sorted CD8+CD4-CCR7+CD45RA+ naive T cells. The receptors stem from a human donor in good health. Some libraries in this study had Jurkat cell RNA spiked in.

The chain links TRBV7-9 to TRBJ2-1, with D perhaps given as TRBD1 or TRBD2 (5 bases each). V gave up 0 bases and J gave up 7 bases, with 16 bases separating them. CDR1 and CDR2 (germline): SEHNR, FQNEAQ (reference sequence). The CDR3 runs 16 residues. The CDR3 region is CASSLAFGARGNEQFF. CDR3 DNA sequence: TGTGCCAGCAGCTTAGCTTTTGGGGCCCGAGGGAATGAGCAGTTCTTC.

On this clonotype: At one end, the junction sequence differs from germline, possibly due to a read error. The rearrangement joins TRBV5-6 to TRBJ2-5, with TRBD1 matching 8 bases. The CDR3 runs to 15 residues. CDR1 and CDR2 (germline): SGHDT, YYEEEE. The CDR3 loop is CANSLVAGGGETQYF. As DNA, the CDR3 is TGTGCCAACAGCTTGGTTGCAGGGGGCGGCGAGACCCAGTACTTC.

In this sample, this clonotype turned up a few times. As DNA, the CDR3 is TGTGCCAGCAGTTGGGTCTCCAGGGTTGGAGATACGCAGTATTTT. This sequence encodes CASSWVSRVGDTQYF. The chain carries TRBV27 and TRBJ2-3; D is perhaps TRBD1 (5 bases). Per the germline V gene, CDR1 is MNHEY and CDR2 is SMNVEV (reference sequence). Deletions cut 4 bases from V and 5 bases from J, with 16 bases between. The CDR3 consists of 15 residues.

CDR3 DNA: TGTGCCAGCAGTTTTGGGACTAGCGGGATGTACCAAGAGACCCAGTACTTC. It specifies CASSFGTSGMYQETQYF. V is TRBV12-3 or TRBV12-4 and J is TRBJ2-5; 13 bases match TRBD2. Trimming removed 3 bases from V and 0 bases from J; junction bases left unmatched: 4. The CDR3 length is 17 residues.

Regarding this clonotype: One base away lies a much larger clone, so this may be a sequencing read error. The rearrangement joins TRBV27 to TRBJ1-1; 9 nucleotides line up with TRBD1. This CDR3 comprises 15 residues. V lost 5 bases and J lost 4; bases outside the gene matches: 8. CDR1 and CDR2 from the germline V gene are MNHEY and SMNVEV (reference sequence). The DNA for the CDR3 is TGTGCCAGCAGTACCATCTTGGACAGGGGCACTGAAGCTTTCTTT. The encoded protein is CASSTILDRGTEAFF.

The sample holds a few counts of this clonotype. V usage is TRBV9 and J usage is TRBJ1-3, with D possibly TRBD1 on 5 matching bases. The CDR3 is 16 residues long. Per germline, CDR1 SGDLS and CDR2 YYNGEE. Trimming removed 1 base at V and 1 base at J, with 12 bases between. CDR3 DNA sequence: TGTGCCAGCAGCGTAACAGGTGCCGTTTCTGGAAACACCATATATTTT. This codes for CASSVTGAVSGNTIYF.

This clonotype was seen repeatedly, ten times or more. The CDR3 DNA is TGTGCCAGCAGCTCCGGACTAGCGGGAGAACTTTATACGCAGTATTTT. Protein product: CASSSGLAGELYTQYF. V is TRBV7-2 and J is TRBJ2-3, with 13 bases that match TRBD2. This CDR3 has 16 residues. V was clipped by 4 bases and J by 7 bases; unmatched bases: 8. Germline V gene lookup returns CDR1 SGHTA and CDR2 FQGNSA.

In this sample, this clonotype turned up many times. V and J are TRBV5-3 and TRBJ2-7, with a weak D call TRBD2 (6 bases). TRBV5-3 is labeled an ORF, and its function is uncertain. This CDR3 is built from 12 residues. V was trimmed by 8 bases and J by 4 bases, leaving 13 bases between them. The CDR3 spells CASSTGLYEQYF. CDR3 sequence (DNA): TGTGCCAGCAGCACGGGACTGTACGAGCAGTACTTC.

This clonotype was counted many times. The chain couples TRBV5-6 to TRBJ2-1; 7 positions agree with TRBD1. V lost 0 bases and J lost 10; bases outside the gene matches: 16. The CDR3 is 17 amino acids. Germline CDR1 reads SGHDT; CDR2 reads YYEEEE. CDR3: CASSLEPGPGTAVEQFF. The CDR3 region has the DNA TGTGCCAGCAGCTTGGAGCCTGGGCCCGGGACAGCGGTAGAGCAGTTCTTC.

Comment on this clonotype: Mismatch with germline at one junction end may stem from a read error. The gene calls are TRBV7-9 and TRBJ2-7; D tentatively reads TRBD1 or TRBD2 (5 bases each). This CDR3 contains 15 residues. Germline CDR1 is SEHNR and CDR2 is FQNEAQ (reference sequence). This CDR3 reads CVSSLGWGPTGEQYF. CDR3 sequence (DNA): TGTGTCAGCAGCTTAGGCTGGGGCCCCACGGGGGAGCAGTACTTC.

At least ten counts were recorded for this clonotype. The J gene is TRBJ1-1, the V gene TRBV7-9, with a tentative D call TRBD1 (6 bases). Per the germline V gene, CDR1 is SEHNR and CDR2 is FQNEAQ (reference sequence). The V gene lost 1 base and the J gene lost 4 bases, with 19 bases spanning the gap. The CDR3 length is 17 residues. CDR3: CASSLDDWGAGGTEAFF. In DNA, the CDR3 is TGTGCCAGCAGCTTAGATGATTGGGGGGCTGGGGGCACTGAAGCTTTCTTT.

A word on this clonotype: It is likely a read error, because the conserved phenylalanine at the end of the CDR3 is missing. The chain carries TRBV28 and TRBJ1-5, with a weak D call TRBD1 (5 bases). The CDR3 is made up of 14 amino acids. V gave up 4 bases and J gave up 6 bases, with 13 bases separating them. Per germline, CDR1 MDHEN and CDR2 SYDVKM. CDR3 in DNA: TGTGCCAGCAGTTATCAGGGTATGGGTCAGCCCCAGCATCTT. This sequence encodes CASSYQGMGQPQHL.

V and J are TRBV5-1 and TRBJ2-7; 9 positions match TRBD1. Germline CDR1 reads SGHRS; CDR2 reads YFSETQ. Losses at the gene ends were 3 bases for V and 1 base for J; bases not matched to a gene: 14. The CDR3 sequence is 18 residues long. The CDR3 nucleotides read TGCGCCAGCAGCTCTCCAACCGGTCCCGGGACAGGGTCCTACGAGCAGTACTTC. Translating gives CASSSPTGPGTGSYEQYF.

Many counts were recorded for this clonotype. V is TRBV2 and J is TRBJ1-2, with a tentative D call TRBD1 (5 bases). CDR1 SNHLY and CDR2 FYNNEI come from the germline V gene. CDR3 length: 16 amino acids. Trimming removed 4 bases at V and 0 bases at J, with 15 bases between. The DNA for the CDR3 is TGTGCCAGCAGTGGGGGCAGGGCCCCAGCTAACTATGGCTACACCTTC. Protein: CASSGGRAPANYGYTF.

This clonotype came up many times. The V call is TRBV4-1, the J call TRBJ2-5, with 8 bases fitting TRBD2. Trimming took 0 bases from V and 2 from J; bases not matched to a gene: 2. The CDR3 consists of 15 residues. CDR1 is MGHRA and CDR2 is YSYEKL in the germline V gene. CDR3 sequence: CASSQDPGGQETQYF. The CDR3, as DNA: TGCGCCAGCAGCCAAGATCCGGGGGGGCAAGAGACCCAGTACTTC.

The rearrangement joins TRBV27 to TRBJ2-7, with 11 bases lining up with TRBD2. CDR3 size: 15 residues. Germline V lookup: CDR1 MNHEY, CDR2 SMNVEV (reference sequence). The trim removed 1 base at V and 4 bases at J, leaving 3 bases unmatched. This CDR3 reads CASSLFPSGRYEQYF. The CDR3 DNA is TGTGCCAGCAGTTTATTCCCTAGCGGGAGGTACGAGCAGTACTTC.

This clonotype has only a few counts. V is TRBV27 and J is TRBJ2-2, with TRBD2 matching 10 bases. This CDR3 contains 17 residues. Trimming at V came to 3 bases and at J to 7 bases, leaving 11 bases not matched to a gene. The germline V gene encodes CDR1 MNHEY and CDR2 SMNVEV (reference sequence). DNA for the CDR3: TGTGCCAGCAGTTTTGGACGAGCGGGAGGGCCTAACGGGGAGCTGTTTTTT. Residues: CASSFGRAGGPNGELFF.

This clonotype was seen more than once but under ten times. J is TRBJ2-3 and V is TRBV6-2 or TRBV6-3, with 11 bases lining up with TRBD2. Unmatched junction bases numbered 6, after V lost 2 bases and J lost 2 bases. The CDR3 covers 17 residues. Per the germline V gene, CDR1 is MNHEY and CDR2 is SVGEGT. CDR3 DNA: TGTGCCAGCAGTTACGGAGAACTAGCGGGAGTCACAGATACGCAGTATTTT. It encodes CASSYGELAGVTDTQYF.

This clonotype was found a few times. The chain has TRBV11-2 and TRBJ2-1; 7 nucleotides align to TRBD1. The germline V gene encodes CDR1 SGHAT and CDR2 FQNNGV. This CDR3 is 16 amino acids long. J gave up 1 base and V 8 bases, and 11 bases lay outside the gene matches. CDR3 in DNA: TGTGCCAGCCGCGGATTGGACAGGTTATCCTACAATGAGCAGTTCTTC. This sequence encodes CASRGLDRLSYNEQFF.

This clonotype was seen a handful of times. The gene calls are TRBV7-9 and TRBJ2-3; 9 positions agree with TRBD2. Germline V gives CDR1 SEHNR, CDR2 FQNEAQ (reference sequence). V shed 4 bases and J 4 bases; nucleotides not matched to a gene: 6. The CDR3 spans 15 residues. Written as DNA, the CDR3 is TGTGCCAGCAGCTCGATTAGCGGGAGTGCAGATACGCAGTATTTT. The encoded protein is CASSSISGSADTQYF.

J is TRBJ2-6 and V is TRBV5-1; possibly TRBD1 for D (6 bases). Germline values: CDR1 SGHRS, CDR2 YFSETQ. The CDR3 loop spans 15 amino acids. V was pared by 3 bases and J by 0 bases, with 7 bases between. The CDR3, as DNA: TGCGCCAGCAGCTGGACAGCCTCTGGGGCCAACGTCCTGACTTTC. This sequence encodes CASSWTASGANVLTF.

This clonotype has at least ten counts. CDR3 sequence reads: CSARPSGSEQYF. Here the CDR3 DNA reads TGCAGTGCACGACCGTCGGGGAGCGAGCAGTACTTC. This chain connects TRBV20-1 to TRBJ2-7; D is perhaps TRBD2 (5 bases). Germline V lookup: CDR1 DFQATT, CDR2 SNEGSKA (reference sequence). Trimming took off 6 bases at V and 6 bases at J, with 15 bases between the two ends. This CDR3 spans 12 amino acids.

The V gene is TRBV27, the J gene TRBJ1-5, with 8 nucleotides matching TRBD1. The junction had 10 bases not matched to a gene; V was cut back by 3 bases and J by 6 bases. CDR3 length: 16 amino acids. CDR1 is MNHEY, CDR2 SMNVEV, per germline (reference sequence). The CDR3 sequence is CASSLSGTGGSQPQHF. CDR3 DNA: TGTGCCAGCAGTTTGTCGGGGACAGGAGGCAGTCAGCCCCAGCATTTT.